The clone carrying this T cell receptor beta chain has more than one count but fewer than ten. Its antigen is currently unknown. Arm-PCR of CDR3 regions with iRepertoire HTBI primers generated TCR beta libraries. TCRdb re-called the multiplex PCR reads with MiXCR, one entry per CDR3 protein. Of around 450,000 distinct CDR3 sequences listed, 15% are singletons. Time point denoted: newly diagnosed GD, antithyroid drugs for less than 3 months. PBMC RNA was the source of the TCR library. The authors drew roughly 8.1 milliliters of peripheral blood into EDTA tubes. The data belong to a study of regulatory T cells in long-lasting Graves disease. This CDR3 has 21 residues. Trimming removed 0 bases at V and 0 bases at J, with 24 bases between. CDR1 is DFQATT, CDR2 SNEGSKA, per germline (reference sequence). Study-level points and caveats: There were preferences for TRBV28, TRBJ1-2 and TRBJ2-5 in persistent disease. Persistent Graves' disease cases displayed lower TCR diversity than newly diagnosed ones.

These sequences were also reported in another study, on T cells in Graves' hyperthyroidism and ophthalmopathy. That work states: The definition of stable Graves' hyperthyroidism was no ophthalmopathy progression within 18 months.

The receptor was derived from a woman aged 25 to 45 with Graves disease. This chain connects TRBV20-1 to TRBJ1-6; D may be TRBD1 (6 bases). This material consisted of peripheral blood mononuclear cells (PBMCs), taken at new diagnosis, from a patient treated with antithyroid drugs. DNA for the CDR3: TGCAGTGCTAGAGATTTAGTGGGGGGGGCAGTAATAGGCTCCTATAATTCACCCCTCCACTTT. It is translated as CSARDLVGGAVIGSYNSPLHF.